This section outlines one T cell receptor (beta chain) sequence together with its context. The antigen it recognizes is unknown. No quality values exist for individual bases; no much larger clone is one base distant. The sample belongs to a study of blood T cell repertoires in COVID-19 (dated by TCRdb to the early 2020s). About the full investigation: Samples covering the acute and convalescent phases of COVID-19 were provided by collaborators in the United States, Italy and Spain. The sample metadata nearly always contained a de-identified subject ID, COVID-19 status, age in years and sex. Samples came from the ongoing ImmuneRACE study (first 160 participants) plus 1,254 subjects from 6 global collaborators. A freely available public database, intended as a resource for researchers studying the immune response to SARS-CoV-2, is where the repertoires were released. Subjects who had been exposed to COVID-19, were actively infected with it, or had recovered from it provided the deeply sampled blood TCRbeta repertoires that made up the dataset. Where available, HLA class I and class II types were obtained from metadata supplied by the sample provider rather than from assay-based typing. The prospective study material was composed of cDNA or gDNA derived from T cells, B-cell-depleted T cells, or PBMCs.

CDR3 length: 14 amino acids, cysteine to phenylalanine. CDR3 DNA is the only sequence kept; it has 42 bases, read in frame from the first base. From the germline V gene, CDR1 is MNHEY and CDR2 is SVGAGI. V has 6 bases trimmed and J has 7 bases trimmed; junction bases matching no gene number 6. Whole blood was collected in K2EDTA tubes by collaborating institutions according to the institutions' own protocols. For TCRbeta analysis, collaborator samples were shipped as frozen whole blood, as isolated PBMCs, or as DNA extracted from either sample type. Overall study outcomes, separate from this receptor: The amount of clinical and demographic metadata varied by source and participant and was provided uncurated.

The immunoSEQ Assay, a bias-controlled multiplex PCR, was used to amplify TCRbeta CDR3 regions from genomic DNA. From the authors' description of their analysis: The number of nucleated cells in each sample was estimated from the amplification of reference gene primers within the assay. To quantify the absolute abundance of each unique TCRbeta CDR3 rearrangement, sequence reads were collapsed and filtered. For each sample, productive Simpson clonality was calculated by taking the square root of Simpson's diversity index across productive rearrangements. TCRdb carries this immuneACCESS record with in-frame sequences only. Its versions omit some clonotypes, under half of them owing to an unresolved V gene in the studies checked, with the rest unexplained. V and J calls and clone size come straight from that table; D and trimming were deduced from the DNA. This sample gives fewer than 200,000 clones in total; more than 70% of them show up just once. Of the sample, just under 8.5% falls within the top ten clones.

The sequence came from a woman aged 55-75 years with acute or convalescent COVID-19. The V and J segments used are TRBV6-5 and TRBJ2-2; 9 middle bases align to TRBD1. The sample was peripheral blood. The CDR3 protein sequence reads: CASRQGASGGELFF. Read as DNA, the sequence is TGTGCCAGCAGACAGGGGGCTTCTGGCGGGGAGCTGTTTTTT.